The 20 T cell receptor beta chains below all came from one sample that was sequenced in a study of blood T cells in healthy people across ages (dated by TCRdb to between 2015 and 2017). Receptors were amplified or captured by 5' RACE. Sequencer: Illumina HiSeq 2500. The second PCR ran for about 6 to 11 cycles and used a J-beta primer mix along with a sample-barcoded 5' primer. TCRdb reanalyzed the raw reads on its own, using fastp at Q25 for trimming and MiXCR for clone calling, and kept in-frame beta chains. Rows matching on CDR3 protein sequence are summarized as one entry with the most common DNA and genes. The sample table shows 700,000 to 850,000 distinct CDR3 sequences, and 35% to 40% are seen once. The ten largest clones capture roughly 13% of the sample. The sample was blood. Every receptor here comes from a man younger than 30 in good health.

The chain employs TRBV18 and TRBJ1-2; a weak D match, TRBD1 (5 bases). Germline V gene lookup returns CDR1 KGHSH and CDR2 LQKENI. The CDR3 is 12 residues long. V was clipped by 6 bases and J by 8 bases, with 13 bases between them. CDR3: CASSKQDPGYTF. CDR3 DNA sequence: TGTGCCAGCTCCAAACAGGATCCGGGCTACACCTTC.

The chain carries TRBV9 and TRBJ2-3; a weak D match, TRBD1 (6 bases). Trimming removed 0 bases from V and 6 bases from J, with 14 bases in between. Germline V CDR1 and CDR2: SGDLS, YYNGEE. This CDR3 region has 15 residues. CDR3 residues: CASSVEGHRMDTQYF. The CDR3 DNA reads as TGTGCCAGCAGCGTAGAGGGACACCGCATGGATACGCAGTATTTT.

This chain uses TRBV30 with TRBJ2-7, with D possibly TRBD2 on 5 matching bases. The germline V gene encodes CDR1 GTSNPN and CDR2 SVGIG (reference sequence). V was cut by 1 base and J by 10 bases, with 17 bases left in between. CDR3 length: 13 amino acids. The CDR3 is CAWSGTAQETQYF. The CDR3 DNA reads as TGTGCCTGGAGTGGGACTGCCCAAGAGACTCAGTACTTC.

The CDR3 nucleotides read TGTGCCAGCAGCCAAGTGATGGGACGGACCCAAGAGACCCAGTACTTC. Amino acid sequence: CASSQVMGRTQETQYF. This chain connects TRBV4-2 to TRBJ2-5; D tentatively fits TRBD1 or TRBD2 (5 bases each). Germline-derived CDR1 and CDR2 are LGHNA and YNFKEQ. With 1 base removed from V and 1 base from J, the gap between germline ends came to 13 bases. This CDR3 has 16 residues.

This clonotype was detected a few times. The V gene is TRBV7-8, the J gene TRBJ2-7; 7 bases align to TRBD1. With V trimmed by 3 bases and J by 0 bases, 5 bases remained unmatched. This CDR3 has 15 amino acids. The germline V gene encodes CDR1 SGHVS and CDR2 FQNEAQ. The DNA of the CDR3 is TGTGCCAGCAGCTTGCACAGGGGACCCTCCTACGAGCAGTACTTC. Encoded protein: CASSLHRGPSYEQYF.

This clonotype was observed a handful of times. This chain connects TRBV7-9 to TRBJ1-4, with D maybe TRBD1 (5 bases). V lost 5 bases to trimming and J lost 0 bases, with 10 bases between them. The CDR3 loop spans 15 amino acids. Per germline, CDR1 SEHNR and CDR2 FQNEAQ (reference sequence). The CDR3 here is CASSVGHATNEKLFF. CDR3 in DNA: TGTGCCAGCAGCGTCGGACATGCAACTAATGAAAAACTGTTTTTT.

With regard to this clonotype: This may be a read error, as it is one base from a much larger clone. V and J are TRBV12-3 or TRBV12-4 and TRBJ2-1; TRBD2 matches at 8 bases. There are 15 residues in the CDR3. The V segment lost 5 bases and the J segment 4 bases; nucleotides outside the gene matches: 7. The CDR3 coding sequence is TGTGCCAGCAGTACCGGGGGGGTACTTTACAATGAGCAGTTCTTC. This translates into CASSTGGVLYNEQFF.

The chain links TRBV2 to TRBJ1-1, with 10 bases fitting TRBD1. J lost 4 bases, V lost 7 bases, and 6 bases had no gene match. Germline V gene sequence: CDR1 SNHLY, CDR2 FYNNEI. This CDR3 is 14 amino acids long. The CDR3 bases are TGTGCCAGCACCGAGGGACAGGGGCTCACTGAAGCTTTCTTT. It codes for CASTEGQGLTEAFF. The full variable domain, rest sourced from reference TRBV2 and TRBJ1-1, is EPEVTQTPSHQVTQMGQEVILRCVPISNHLYFYWYRQILGQKVEFLVSFYNNEISEKSEIFDDQFSVERPDGSNFTLKIRSTKLEDSAMYFCASTEGQGLTEAFFGQGTRLTVV.

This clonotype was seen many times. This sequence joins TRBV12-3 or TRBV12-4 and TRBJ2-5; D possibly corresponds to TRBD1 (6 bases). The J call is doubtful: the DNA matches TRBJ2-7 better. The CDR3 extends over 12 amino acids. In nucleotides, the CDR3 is TGTGCCAGCAGTTTTACAGGGACCGAGCAGTACTTC. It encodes CASSFTGTEQYF.

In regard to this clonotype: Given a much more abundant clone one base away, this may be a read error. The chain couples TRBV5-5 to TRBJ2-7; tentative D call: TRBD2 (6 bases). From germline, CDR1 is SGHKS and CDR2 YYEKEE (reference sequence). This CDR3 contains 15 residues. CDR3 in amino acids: CARSLSAGGVYEQYF. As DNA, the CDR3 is TGTGCCAGAAGCTTGTCGGCAGGAGGGGTCTACGAGCAGTACTTC.

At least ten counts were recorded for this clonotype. In nucleotides, the CDR3 is TGCGCCAGCAGCTTAGAGATACCGGGAACAGATACGCAGTATTTT. Its translation: CASSLEIPGTDTQYF. This chain joins TRBV5-1 and TRBJ2-3; weak D call: TRBD2 (5 bases). Trimming cost V 2 bases and J 3 bases, with 13 bases left between them. CDR3 length: 15 amino acids. CDR1 is SGHRS, CDR2 YFSETQ, per germline.

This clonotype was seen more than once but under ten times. The CDR3 here is CASSRSAAGGANYGYTF. For the CDR3, the DNA is TGTGCCAGCTCACGATCGGCCGCGGGGGGAGCTAACTATGGCTACACCTTC. The chain uses TRBV18 and TRBJ1-2, with D maybe TRBD1 (5 bases). Germline V gene sequence: CDR1 KGHSH, CDR2 LQKENI. Trimming removed 4 bases from V and 0 bases from J, with 18 bases in between. The CDR3 contains 17 residues.

DNA for the CDR3: TGTGCCAGCAGCGTAGGTAGGGGGCTGGATACGCAGTATTTT. It specifies CASSVGRGLDTQYF. V gene TRBV9 combines with J gene TRBJ2-3; 7 nucleotides align to TRBD1. V was pared by 0 bases and J by 6 bases, with 4 bases of the junction left unmatched. CDR1 is SGDLS and CDR2 is YYNGEE in the germline V gene. The CDR3 has 14 residues.

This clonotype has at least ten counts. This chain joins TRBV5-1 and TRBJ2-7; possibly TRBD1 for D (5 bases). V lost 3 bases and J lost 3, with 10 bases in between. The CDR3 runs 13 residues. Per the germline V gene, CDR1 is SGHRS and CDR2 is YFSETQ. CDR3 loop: CASSWTPNYEQYF. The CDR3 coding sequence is TGCGCCAGCAGCTGGACACCTAACTACGAGCAGTACTTC.

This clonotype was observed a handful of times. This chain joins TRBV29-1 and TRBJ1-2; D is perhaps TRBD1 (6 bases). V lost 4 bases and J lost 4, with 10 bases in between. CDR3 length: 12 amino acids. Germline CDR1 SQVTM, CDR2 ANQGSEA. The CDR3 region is CSVADSPYGYTF. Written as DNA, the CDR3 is TGCAGCGTTGCGGACAGTCCCTATGGCTACACCTTC.

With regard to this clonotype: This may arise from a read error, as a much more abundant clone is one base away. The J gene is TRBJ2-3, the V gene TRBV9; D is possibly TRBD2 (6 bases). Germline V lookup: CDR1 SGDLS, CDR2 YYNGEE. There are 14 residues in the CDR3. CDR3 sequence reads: CANSPGVSTDTQYF. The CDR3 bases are TGTGCCAACAGCCCGGGGGTCAGCACAGATACGCAGTATTTT.

The DNA for the CDR3 is TGTGCCACCAGCAGAGATGGGGGAGGGGACACCATATATTTT. Translated: CATSRDGGGDTIYF. The chain combines TRBV15 with TRBJ1-3; possible D gene TRBD1, 5 bases. V was shortened by 0 bases and J by 8 bases, with 11 bases between the two germline ends. In germline, CDR1 is LNHNV, CDR2 YYDKDF (reference sequence). This CDR3 spans 14 amino acids.

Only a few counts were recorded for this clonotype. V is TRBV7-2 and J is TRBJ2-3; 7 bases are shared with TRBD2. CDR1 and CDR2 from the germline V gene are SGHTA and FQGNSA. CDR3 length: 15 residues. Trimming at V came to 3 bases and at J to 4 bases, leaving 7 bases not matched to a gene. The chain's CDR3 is CASSLGSGDADTQYF. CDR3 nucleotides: TGTGCCAGCAGCTTGGGGAGCGGGGACGCAGATACGCAGTATTTT.

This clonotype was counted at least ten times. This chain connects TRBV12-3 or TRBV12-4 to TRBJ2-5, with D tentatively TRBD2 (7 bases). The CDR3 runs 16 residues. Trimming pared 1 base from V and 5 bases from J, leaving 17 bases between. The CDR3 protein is CASSLGRGAVLETQYF. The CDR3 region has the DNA TGTGCCAGCAGTTTAGGTCGGGGGGCAGTCTTGGAGACCCAGTACTTC.

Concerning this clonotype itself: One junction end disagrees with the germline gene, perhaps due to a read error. CDR3 DNA: TGCGTCAGCAGCTTGGGGGGGTTCTCGACTGAAGCTTTCTTT. This codes for CVSSLGGFSTEAFF. The J gene is TRBJ1-1, the V gene TRBV5-1; a weak D match, TRBD1 (5 bases). There are 14 residues in the CDR3. CDR1 and CDR2 from the germline V gene are SGHRS and YFSETQ.